The T cell receptor (beta chain) described here comes from a study of blood T cell repertoires in COVID-19. Overall study context: Sources were T cells, B-cell-depleted T cells, or PBMCs; the material itself was cDNA or gDNA.

A few counts support this clone. Original data processing: Reference gene primer amplification gave estimated nucleated cell counts. This table comes from immunoSEQ multiplex PCR, and its TCRdb copy is limited to in-frame clones, with some not included. That table furnishes V, J and clone size, whereas the DNA furnished D and trimming. The sample records around 7,500 clones, more than 60% being singletons. The sample taken for sequencing was peripheral blood. The source is a human donor in a cohort sampled during active COVID-19.

The CDR3 loop reads CATKGEGDGTEAFF. The CDR3 DNA sequence: TGTGCCACCAAAGGTGAGGGGGACGGCACTGAAGCTTTCTTT. The genes are TRBV19 and TRBJ1-1; a possible D gene is TRBD1 (6 bases). Germline V gene data show CDR1 as LNHDA and CDR2 as SQIVND (reference sequence). Trimming removed 10 bases at V and 4 bases at J, with 19 bases between. The CDR3 contains 14 residues.